Here is one T cell receptor (beta chain) with its context. With 2 bases removed from V and 3 bases from J, the gap between germline ends came to 13 bases. CDR1 and CDR2 (germline): SGHTA, FQGTGA. CDR3 size: 16 residues. The data stem from a study of blood T cell repertoires in COVID-19. Study context: Samples came from the United States, Italy and Spain, spanning acute and convalescent COVID-19. Nucleic acid was either cDNA or gDNA, and it came from T cells, B-cell-depleted T cells, or PBMCs.

As processed by the authors: Researchers report that nucleated cell counts were estimated from reference gene primer amplification. Data came from immunoSEQ multiplex PCR; TCRdb stores just in-frame clones and leaves some out. The DNA gave D and trimming, while V, J and clone size come from that table. The table records roughly 82,000 clones, less than 95% of them present only once. The rearrangement links TRBV7-3 to TRBJ2-2; possibly TRBD1 for D (6 bases). The TCR comes from a woman in her forties or fifties in a cohort sampled during active COVID-19. Sequenced material: peripheral blood. CDR3 nucleotides: TGTGCCAGCAGCTTAGTCGACAGGCCATACACCGGGGAGCTGTTTTTT. Translating it yields CASSLVDRPYTGELFF.